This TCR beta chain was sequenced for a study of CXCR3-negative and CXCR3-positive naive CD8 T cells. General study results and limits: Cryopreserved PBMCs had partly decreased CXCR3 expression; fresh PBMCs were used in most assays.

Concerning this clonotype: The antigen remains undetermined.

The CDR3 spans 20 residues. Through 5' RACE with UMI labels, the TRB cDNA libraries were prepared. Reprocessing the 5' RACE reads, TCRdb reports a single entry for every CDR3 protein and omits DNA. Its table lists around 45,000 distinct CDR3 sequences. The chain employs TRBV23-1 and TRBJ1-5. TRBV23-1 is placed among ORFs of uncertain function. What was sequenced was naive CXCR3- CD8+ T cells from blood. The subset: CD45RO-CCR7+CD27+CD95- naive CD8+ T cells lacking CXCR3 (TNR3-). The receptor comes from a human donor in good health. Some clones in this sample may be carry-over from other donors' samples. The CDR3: CASSHPRRWTGRQSDQPQHF.